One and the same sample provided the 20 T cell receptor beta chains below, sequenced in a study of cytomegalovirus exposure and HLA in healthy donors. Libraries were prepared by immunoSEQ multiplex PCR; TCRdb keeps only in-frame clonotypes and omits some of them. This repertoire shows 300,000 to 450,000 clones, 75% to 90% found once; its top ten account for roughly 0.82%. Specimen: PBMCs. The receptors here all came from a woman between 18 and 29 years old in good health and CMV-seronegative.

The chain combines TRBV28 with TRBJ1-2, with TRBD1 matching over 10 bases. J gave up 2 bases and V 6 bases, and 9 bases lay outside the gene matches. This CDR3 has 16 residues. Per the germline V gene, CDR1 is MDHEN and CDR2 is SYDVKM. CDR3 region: CASSPAGTGENYGYTF. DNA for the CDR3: TGTGCCAGCAGCCCCGCCGGGACAGGGGAAAACTATGGCTACACCTTC.

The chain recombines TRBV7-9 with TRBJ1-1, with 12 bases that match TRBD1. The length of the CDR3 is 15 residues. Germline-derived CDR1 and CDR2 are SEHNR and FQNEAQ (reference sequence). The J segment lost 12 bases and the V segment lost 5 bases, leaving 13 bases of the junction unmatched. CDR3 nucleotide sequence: TGTGCCAGCAGCGCGTTAGGGACAGGGGGCTTAAGGCCTTTCTTT. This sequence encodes CASSALGTGGLRPFF.

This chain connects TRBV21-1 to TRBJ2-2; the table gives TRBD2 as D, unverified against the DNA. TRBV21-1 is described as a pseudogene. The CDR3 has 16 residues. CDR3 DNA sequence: TGTGCCAGCAGCCGTGGGCGGGGGAAGAACACCGGGGAGCTGTTTTTT. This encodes CASSRGRGKNTGELFF.

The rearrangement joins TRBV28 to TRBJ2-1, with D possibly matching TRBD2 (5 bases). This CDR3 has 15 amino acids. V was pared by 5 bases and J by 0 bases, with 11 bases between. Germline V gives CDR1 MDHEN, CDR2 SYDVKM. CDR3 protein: CASSPREGSYNEQFF. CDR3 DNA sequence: TGTGCCAGCAGTCCCAGAGAGGGCTCCTACAATGAGCAGTTCTTC.

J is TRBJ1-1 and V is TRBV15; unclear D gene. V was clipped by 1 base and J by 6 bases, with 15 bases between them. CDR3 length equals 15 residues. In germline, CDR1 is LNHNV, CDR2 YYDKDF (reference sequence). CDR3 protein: CATSRGPAGDAEAFF. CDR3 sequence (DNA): TGTGCCACCAGCAGAGGGCCCGCGGGCGATGCTGAAGCTTTCTTT. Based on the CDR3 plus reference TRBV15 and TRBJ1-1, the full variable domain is DAMVIQNPRYQVTQFGKPVTLSCSQTLNHNVMYWYQQKSSQAPKLLFHYYDKDFNNEADTPDNFQSRRPNTSFCFLDIRSPGLGDTAMYLCATSRGPAGDAEAFFGQGTRLTVV.

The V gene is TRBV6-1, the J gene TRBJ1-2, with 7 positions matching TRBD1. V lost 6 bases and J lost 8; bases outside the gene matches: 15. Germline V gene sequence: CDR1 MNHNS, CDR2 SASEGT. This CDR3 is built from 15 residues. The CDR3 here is CASSADREEDNGYTF. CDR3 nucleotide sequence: TGTGCCAGCAGCGCTGACAGGGAGGAAGATAACGGCTACACCTTC.

The CDR3 sequence is CASSRDREYEQYF. The CDR3 bases are TGTGCCAGCAGCCGGGACAGGGAGTACGAGCAGTACTTC. The V and J genes are TRBV7-2 and TRBJ2-7; 9 nucleotides match TRBD1. Germline V gene sequence: CDR1 SGHTA, CDR2 FQGNSA. V was clipped by 5 bases and J by 4 bases; unmatched bases: 3. CDR3 length: 13 amino acids.

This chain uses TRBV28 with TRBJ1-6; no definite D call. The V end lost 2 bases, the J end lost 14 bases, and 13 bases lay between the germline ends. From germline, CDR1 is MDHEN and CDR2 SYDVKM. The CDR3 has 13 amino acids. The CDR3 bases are TGTGCCAGCAGTTTAGGTGTGGGAGTGACCCTCCACTTT. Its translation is CASSLGVGVTLHF.

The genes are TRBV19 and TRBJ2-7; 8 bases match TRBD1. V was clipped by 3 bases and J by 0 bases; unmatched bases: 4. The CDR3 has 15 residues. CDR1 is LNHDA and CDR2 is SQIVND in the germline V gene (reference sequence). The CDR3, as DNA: TGTGCCAGTAGTATTGGAACAGGGGGCTCCTACGAGCAGTACTTC. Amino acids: CASSIGTGGSYEQYF.

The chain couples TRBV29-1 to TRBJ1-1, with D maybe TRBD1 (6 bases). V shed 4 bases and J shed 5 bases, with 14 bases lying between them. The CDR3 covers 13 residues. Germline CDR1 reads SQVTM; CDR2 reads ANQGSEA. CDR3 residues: CSVVQGEGTEAFF. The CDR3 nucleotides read TGCAGCGTTGTACAGGGAGAGGGTACTGAAGCTTTCTTT.

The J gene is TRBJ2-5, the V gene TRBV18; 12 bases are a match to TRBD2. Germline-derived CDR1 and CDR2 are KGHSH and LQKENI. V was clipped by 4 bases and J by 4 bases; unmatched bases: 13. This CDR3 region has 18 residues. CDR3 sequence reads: CASSLTWTSGESGETQYF. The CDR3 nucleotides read TGTGCCAGCTCACTTACTTGGACTAGCGGGGAGTCTGGAGAGACCCAGTACTTC.

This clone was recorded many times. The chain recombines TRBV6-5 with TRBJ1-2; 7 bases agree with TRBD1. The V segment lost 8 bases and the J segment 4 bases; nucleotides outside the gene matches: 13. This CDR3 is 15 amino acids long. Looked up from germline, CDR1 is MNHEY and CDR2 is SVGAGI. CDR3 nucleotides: TGTGCCAGCGTTGCTTCGAGGGACAGCTCCTATGGCTACACCTTC. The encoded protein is CASVASRDSSYGYTF.

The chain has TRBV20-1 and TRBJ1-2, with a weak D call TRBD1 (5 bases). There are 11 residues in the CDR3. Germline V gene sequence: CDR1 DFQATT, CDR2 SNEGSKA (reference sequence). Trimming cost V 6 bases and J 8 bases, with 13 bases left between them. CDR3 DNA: TGCAGTGCGGGGGGGGGAAGCGGCTACACCTTC. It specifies CSAGGGSGYTF.

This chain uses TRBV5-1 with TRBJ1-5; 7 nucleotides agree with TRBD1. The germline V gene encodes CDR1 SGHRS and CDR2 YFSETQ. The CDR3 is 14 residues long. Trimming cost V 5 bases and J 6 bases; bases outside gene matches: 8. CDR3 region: CASSSTGLGQPQHF. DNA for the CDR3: TGCGCCAGCAGTTCGACAGGGTTAGGTCAGCCCCAGCATTTT.

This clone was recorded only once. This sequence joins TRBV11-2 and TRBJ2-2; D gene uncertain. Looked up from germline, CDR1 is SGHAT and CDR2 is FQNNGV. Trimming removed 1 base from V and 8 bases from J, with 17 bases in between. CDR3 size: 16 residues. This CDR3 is CASSLVLARGKGELFF. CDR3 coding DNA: TGTGCCAGCAGCTTAGTCTTAGCCCGAGGAAAAGGGGAGCTGTTTTTT.

The CDR3 region is CASSGALYQPQHF. In nucleotides, the CDR3 is TGTGCCAGCAGTGGGGCCCTTTACCAGCCCCAGCATTTT. The genes are TRBV28 and TRBJ1-5; possibly TRBD1 for D (5 bases). The CDR3 spans 13 residues. From germline, CDR1 is MDHEN and CDR2 SYDVKM. Trimming pared 5 bases from V and 7 bases from J, leaving 12 bases between.

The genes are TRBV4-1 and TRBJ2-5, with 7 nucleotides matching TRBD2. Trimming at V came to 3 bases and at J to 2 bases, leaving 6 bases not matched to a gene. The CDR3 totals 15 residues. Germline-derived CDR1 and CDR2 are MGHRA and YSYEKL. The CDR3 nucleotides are TGCGCCAGCAGCCAGGGACTAAATCGACAAGAGACCCAGTACTTC. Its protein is CASSQGLNRQETQYF.

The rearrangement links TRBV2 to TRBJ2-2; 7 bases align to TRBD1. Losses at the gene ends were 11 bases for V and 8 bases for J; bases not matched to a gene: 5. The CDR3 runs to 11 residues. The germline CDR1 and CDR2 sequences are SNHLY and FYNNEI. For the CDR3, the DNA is TGTGCCGTACAGGGGCCGGGGGAGCTGTTTTTT. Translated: CAVQGPGELFF.

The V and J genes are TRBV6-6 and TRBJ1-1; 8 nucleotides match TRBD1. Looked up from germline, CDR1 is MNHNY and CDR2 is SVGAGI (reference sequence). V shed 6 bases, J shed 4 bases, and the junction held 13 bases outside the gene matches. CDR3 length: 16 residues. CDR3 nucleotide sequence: TGTGCCAGCAGCCTATCTTGGACAGGGTCATCCACTGAAGCTTTCTTT. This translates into CASSLSWTGSSTEAFF.

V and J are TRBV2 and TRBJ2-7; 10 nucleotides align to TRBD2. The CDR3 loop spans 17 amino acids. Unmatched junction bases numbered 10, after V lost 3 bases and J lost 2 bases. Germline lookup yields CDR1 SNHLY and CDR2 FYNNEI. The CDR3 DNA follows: TGTGCCAGCAGTGAGGCGCGGGTAGCGGGGGGTGCCTACGAGCAGTACTTC. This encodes CASSEARVAGGAYEQYF.